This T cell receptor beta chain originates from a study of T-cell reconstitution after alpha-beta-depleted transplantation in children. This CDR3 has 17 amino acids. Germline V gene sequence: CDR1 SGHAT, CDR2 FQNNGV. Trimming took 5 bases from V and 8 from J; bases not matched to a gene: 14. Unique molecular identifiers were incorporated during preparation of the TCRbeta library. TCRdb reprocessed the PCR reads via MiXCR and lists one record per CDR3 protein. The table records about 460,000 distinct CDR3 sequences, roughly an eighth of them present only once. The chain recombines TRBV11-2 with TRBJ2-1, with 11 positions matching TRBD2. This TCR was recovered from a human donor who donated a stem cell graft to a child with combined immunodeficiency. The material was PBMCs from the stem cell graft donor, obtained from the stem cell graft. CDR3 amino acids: CASSLLGLAGGLDEQFF. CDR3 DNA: TGTGCCAGCAGCCTACTTGGGCTAGCGGGAGGTCTCGATGAGCAGTTCTTC.